The clone carrying this T cell receptor beta chain has a single count. Its specificity is unknown. The data stem from a study of T cell responses to AZD1222 COVID-19 vaccine. Study-level results: Clonal diversity may have been underestimated, and the donors were mostly white British, with more females than males.

Method: immunoSEQ multiplex PCR; TCRdb's copy keeps in-frame clones and lacks some. The sample holds about 200,000 clones, about 94% seen once. The germline V and J ends were trimmed by 4 bases and 10 bases, with 19 bases remaining between them. The CDR3 is 14 amino acids. From germline, CDR1 is LGHDT and CDR2 YNNKEL (reference sequence). The input for sequencing was peripheral blood, taken 28 days after the second AZD1222 dose. The chain carries TRBV3-1 (or the pseudogene TRBV3-2) and TRBJ2-5; D is perhaps TRBD1 (6 bases). The TCR was taken from an adult who received the AZD1222 COVID-19 vaccine. The CDR3 nucleotides read TGTGCCAGCAGCCTACCATCGGGACACCTGTTCCAGTACTTC. This gives the protein CASSLPSGHLFQYF.